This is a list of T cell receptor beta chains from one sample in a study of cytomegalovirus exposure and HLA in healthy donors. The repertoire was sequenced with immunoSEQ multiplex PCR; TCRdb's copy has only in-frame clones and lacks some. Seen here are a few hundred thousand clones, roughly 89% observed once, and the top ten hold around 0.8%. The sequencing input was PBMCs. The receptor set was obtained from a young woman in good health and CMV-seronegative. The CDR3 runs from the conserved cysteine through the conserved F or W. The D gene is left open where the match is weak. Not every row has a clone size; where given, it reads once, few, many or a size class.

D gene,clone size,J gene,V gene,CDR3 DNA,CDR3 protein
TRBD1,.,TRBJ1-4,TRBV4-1,TGCGCCAGCAGCCACTGGGGGACAGGGCCGTCTAATGAAAAACTGTTTTTT,CASSHWGTGPSNEKLFF
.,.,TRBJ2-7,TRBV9,TGTGCCAGCAGCTATAGACAGGACTCCTACGAGCAGTACTTC,CASSYRQDSYEQYF
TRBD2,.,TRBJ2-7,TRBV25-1,TGTGCCAGCAGTGCCCACAGGGAACTAGCGGGAGTTTACGAGCAGTACTTC,CASSAHRELAGVYEQYF
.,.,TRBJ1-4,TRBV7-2,TGTGCCAGCAGCTTAGCGCGAGGAAGCGCCACTAATGAAAAACTGTTTTTT,CASSLARGSATNEKLFF
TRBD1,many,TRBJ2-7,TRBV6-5,TGTGCCAGCAGTTACTCGACAGGGGCTCTCTACGAGCAGTACTTC,CASSYSTGALYEQYF
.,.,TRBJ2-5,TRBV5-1,TGCGCCAGCAGCTTGGCTGTCAGGACTATGCAAGAGACCCAGTACTTC,CASSLAVRTMQETQYF
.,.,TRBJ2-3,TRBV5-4,TGTGCCAGCAGCTTGGCCGGGTGGGCAGATACGCAGTATTTT,CASSLAGWADTQYF
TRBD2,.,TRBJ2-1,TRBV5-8,TGTGCCAGCAGCTTGGTCCTAGCGGGAGCCCAAAGCTCCTACAATGAGCAGTTCTTC,CASSLVLAGAQSSYNEQFF
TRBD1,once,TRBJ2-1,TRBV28,TGTGCCAGCAGTACTGGACAGGACAATGAGCAGTTCTTC,CASSTGQDNEQFF
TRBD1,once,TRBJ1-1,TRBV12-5,TGTGCTAGTGGTTTGAGACAGGGCACTGAAGCTTTCTTT,CASGLRQGTEAFF
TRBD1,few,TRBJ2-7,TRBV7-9,TGTGCCAGCAGCGATAGGGGGACAGGGACCTACGAGCAGTACTTC,CASSDRGTGTYEQYF
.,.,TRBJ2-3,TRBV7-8,TGTGCCAGCAGCTTAGCCAGGTCGCGAAATACGCAGTATTTT,CASSLARSRNTQYF
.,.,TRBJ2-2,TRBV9,TGTGCCAGCAGCGTAGTAGGAGCCGGGGAGCTGTTTTTT,CASSVVGAGELFF
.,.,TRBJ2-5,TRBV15,TGTGCCACCAGCAGAGACCGCGGGGAGGTAGAGACCCAGTACTTC,CATSRDRGEVETQYF
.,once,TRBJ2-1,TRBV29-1,TGCAGCGTTGAACGGAGCTCCTACAATGAGCAGTTCTTC,CSVERSSYNEQFF
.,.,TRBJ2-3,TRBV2,TGTGCCAGCAGTGTCTTAACTCAGGGCACAGATACGCAGTATTTT,CASSVLTQGTDTQYF
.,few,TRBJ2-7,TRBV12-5,TGTGCTAGTGGTTTGTGGCAAGAGCAGTACTTC,CASGLWQEQYF
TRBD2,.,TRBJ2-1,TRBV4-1,TGCGCCAGCAGCCAAGATGTTGGGAGGGCCGCCTACAATGAGCAGTTCTTC,CASSQDVGRAAYNEQFF
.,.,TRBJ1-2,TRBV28,TGTGCCAGCAGTTCGCCTACCGCGGCAGGGGCTAACTATGGCTACACCTTC,CASSSPTAAGANYGYTF
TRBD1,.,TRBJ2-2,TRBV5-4,TGTGCCAGCAGCCCCCGGGACAGGGTAAACACCGGGGAGCTGTTTTTT,CASSPRDRVNTGELFF
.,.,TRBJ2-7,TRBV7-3,TGTGCCAGCAGCTTAGCAGGGTTGGTAGCTCCCGATTCCTACGAGCAGTACTTC,CASSLAGLVAPDSYEQYF
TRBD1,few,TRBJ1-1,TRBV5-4,TGTGCCAGCAGCCAGGGACAGGGGTTGAGGGACACTGAAGCTTTCTTT,CASSQGQGLRDTEAFF
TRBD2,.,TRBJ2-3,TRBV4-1,TGCGCCAGCAGCCCCGTTACGGGGGGAGCAGATACGCAGTATTTT,CASSPVTGGADTQYF
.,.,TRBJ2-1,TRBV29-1,TGCAGCGTAGATGAGTACAATGAGCAGTTCTTC,CSVDEYNEQFF
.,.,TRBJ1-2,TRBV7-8,TGTGCCAGCAGCTCTTACGAGAACTCGGATGGCTACACCTTC,CASSSYENSDGYTF
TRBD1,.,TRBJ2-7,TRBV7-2,TGTGCCAGCAGCTTAATCCCCATGGCGCAGGGGGCGTACGAGCAGTACTTC,CASSLIPMAQGAYEQYF
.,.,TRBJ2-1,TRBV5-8,TGTGCCAGCAGCTTGGGGGAGTTATACAATGAGCAGTTCTTC,CASSLGELYNEQFF
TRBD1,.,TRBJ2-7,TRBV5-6,TGTGCCAGCAGCTTTAGGGACAGGGTAACCTACGAGCAGTACTTC,CASSFRDRVTYEQYF
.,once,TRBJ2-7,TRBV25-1,TGTGCCAGCCAGCCTGCCCCCGGGACTGGACCCTACGAGCAGTACTTC,CASQPAPGTGPYEQYF
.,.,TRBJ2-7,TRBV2,TGTGCCAGCAGTGAAGCGTCGACAGGGAGGTTTGTCGGCTACGAGCAGTACTTC,CASSEASTGRFVGYEQYF
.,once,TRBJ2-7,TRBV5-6,TGTGCCAGCAGGTCGGGAAGGAGCTCCTACGAGCAGTACTTC,CASRSGRSSYEQYF
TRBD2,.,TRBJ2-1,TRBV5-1,TGCGCCAGCAGCCCCGCTAGCGGAACTTACAATGAGCAGTTCTTC,CASSPASGTYNEQFF
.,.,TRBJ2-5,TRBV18,TGTGCCAGCTCACCACTAACAGGGTCGCAAGAGACCCAGTACTTC,CASSPLTGSQETQYF
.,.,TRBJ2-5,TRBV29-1,TGCAGCGTTGTAGCGGAGACCCAGTACTTC,CSVVAETQYF
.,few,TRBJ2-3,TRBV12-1,TGTGCCAGCAGCTCCAGGGATACGCAGTATTTT,CASSSRDTQYF
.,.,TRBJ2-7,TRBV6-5,TGTGCCAGCAGTCTCGGTGCTTCCATCAACTACGAGCAGTACTTC,CASSLGASINYEQYF
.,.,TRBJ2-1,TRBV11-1,TGTGCCAGCAGCCCCAGGGTGACAGTCTACAATGAGCAGTTCTTC,CASSPRVTVYNEQFF
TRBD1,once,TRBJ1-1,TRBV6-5,TGTGCCAGCAGTTCACAGGGGGGAACTGAAGCTTTCTTT,CASSSQGGTEAFF
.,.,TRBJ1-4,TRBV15,TGTGCCACCAGCAGGGCACAGAAGAGAGAAAAACTGTTTTTT,CATSRAQKREKLFF
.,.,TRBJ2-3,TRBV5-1,TGCGCCAGCAGCCCGCAGGGCGAGCTTCTTACGCAGTATTTT,CASSPQGELLTQYF
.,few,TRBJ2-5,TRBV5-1,TGCGCCAGCAGCCCTCAGGGGGAGACCCAGTACTTC,CASSPQGETQYF
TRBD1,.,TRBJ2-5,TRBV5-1,TGCGCCAGCAGCTCACAGGGGGCCCCACAAGAGACCCAGTACTTC,CASSSQGAPQETQYF